This TCR beta chain stems from a study of cytomegalovirus exposure and HLA in healthy donors. Regarding the study as a whole: TRBV6-2, TRBV6-3 and other indistinguishable V segments were excluded. In all likelihood, a cluster of highly shared sequence variants was a sequencing artifact.

Primers for the PCR totalled 60 Vbeta and 13 Jbeta. Method: immunoSEQ multiplex PCR; TCRdb's copy keeps in-frame clones and lacks some. The repertoire has about 170,000 clones, 82% of them found once; the top ten carry about 1.6%. This CDR3 has 14 amino acids. The germline gives CDR1 SEHNR, CDR2 FQNEAQ (reference sequence). The table lists this clone with a count of one. Its antigen is currently unknown. V usage is TRBV7-9 and J usage is TRBJ2-5, with TRBD2 matching 9 bases. The J call may be wrong; the DNA end is better matched by TRBJ2-7. Sequencing was performed on PBMCs. The clonotype comes from a male donor in good health and CMV-seronegative. DNA of the CDR3: TGTGCCAGCCGCCCGGGACTAGCAGCCTACGAGCAGTACTTC. It encodes CASRPGLAAYEQYF.